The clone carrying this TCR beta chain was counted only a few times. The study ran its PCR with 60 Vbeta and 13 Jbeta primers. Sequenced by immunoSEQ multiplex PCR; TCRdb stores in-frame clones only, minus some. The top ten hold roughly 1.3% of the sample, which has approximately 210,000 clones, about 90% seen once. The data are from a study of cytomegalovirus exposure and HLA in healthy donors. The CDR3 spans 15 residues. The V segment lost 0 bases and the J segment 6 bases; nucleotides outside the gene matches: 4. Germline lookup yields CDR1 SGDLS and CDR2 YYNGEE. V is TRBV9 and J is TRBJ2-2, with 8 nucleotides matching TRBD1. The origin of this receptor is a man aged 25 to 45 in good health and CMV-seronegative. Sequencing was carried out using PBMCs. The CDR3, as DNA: TGTGCCAGCAGCGTAGGCAGGGGGCTACCCGGGGAGCTGTTTTTT. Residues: CASSVGRGLPGELFF.